This is a list of T cell receptor beta chains from one sample in a study of blood T cell repertoires in COVID-19. Method: immunoSEQ multiplex PCR; TCRdb's copy keeps in-frame clones and lacks some. The sample lists 55,000 to 90,000 clones, about 86% seen once, with 3.9% in the top ten. The sample taken for sequencing was peripheral blood. The receptors derive from an older man with active COVID-19. The CDR3 runs from the conserved cysteine through the conserved F or W. The D gene is left open where the match is weak. The size entry is marked missing in some rows and otherwise reads once, few, many or a size class.

cdr3_aa,cdr3_nt,v_call,clone_size,d_call,j_call
CASSTAGISEDEQYF,TGTGCCAGCAGTACCGCCGGGATCTCGGAGGACGAGCAGTACTTC,TRBV27,.,.,TRBJ2-7
CASSYGQGMETQYF,TGTGCCAGCAGCTACGGACAGGGCATGGAGACCCAGTACTTC,TRBV7-2,once,TRBD1,TRBJ2-5
CASIRVDTQYF,TGTGCCAGCATCAGGGTGGATACGCAGTATTTT,TRBV2,.,.,TRBJ2-3
CASSRTGGLNTGELFF,TGTGCCAGCAGCCGAACAGGGGGCCTGAACACCGGGGAGCTGTTTTTT,TRBV21-1,.,.,TRBJ2-2
CASSPGQGGQPQHF,TGTGCCAGCAGCCCCGGACAGGGTGGTCAGCCCCAGCATTTT,TRBV7-9,many,TRBD1,TRBJ1-5
CASSLAPGSSGNTIYF,TGTGCCAGCAGCTTAGCCCCAGGGTCCTCTGGAAACACCATATATTTT,TRBV7-2,.,.,TRBJ1-3
CASSLDGTANVHTEAFF,TGCGCCAGCAGCTTGGACGGGACAGCAAACGTACACACTGAAGCTTTCTTT,TRBV5-1,few,TRBD1,TRBJ1-1
CASSPRGGARTEAFF,TGTGCCAGCAGTCCCCGAGGGGGGGCCAGAACTGAAGCTTTCTTT,TRBV28,.,.,TRBJ1-1
CASSLAGQRGTQYF,TGTGCCAGCAGCTTAGCGGGGCAGCGAGGGACCCAGTACTTC,TRBV7-9,.,.,TRBJ2-5
CASSLGGPRTDTQYF,TGTGCCAGCAGCTTGGGTGGGCCTCGCACAGATACGCAGTATTTT,TRBV5-4,.,.,TRBJ2-3
CASNQRGGDQPQHF,TGTGCCAGCAACCAGAGGGGGGGGGATCAGCCCCAGCATTTT,TRBV7-2,.,.,TRBJ1-5
CASSSRGGSPFGQYF,TGTGCCAGCAGCTCCCGGGGGGGCTCCCCTTTTGGGCAGTACTTC,TRBV7-2,once,TRBD2,TRBJ2-7
CASSYSSLGQGSEAFF,TGTGCCAGCAGTTACTCGAGCCTGGGACAGGGCTCTGAAGCTTTCTTT,TRBV6-5,.,TRBD1,TRBJ1-1
CASTPQGHEQFF,TGTGCCAGCACCCCACAGGGCCATGAGCAGTTCTTC,TRBV2,.,.,TRBJ2-1
CASSQASGRGQETQYF,TGCGCCAGCAGCCAGGCTAGCGGGAGGGGCCAAGAGACCCAGTACTTC,TRBV4-3,.,TRBD2,TRBJ2-5
CASGARGTGELFF,TGTGCCAGTGGGGCCAGGGGCACCGGGGAGCTGTTTTTT,TRBV19,.,.,TRBJ2-2
CASSPGDQETQYF,TGTGCCAGCAGCCCGGGGGATCAAGAGACCCAGTACTTC,TRBV9,once,.,TRBJ2-5
CASSPLAGVPRYNEQFF,TGCGCCAGCAGCCCACTAGCGGGAGTACCGAGGTACAATGAGCAGTTCTTC,TRBV4-1,.,TRBD2,TRBJ2-1
CASSFLAGGIGQYF,TGTGCCAGCAGTTTTTTAGCAGGGGGGATTGGGCAGTACTTC,TRBV28,.,.,TRBJ2-7
CASSHHGQRYGYTF,TGCGCCAGCAGCCATCACGGACAGCGCTATGGCTACACCTTC,TRBV4-1,.,.,TRBJ1-2
CASSPRGELFF,TGTGCCAGCAGCCCCCGGGGGGAGCTGTTTTTT,TRBV7-2,.,.,TRBJ2-2
CASKPPGGSFSYEQYF,TGTGCCAGCAAACCCCCGGGGGGCTCATTCTCCTACGAGCAGTACTTC,TRBV27,.,.,TRBJ2-7
CASSQDGLAAYNEQFF,TGTGCCAGCAGCCAAGACGGGCTAGCGGCCTACAATGAGCAGTTCTTC,TRBV4-2,few,TRBD2,TRBJ2-1
CASSSQKDSHNEKLFF,TGTGCCAGCAGTTCCCAAAAGGACAGCCATAATGAAAAACTGTTTTTT,TRBV28,.,.,TRBJ1-4
CASSRQGPGETQYF,TGTGCCAGCAGCCGACAGGGGCCAGGGGAGACCCAGTACTTC,TRBV7-3,.,TRBD1,TRBJ2-5
CASSMNPGLNYEQYF,TGTGCCAGTAGTATGAACCCGGGACTCAACTACGAGCAGTACTTC,TRBV19,.,.,TRBJ2-7
CASSFSGQAEQYF,TGTGCCAGCAGTTTTAGCGGACAGGCCGAGCAGTACTTC,TRBV12-3/TRBV12-4,.,.,TRBJ2-7
CASSGSSGYEQYF,TGTGCCAGCAGCGGGTCTAGCGGCTACGAGCAGTACTTC,TRBV9,.,TRBD2,TRBJ2-7
CATSGRMGRVNEQFF,TGTGCCACCAGTGGGAGGATGGGAAGGGTCAATGAGCAGTTCTTC,TRBV24-1,.,.,TRBJ2-1
CASSWVGASPGPEQFF,TGTGCCAGCAGCTGGGTGGGGGCCTCACCAGGGCCTGAGCAGTTCTTC,TRBV21-1,.,.,TRBJ2-1
CASSPGGYYGYTF,TGCGCCAGCAGCCCAGGGGGCTACTATGGCTACACCTTC,TRBV5-1,.,TRBD1,TRBJ1-2
CASSLDGGWGSGSQETQYF,TGTGCCAGCAGCTTAGATGGGGGCTGGGGTAGCGGGAGCCAAGAGACCCAGTACTTC,TRBV11-2,.,TRBD2,TRBJ2-5
CASSQATGNNEQFF,TGTGCCAGCAGCCAAGCGACAGGAAACAATGAGCAGTTCTTC,TRBV4-2,.,.,TRBJ2-1
CASSYSTPGLGSYEQYF,TGTGCCAGCAGTTACTCCACCCCGGGACTTGGCTCCTACGAGCAGTACTTC,TRBV6-2/TRBV6-3,.,.,TRBJ2-7